These 14 T cell receptor beta chains came from one sample sequenced in a study of blood T cell repertoires in COVID-19. Clones were sequenced by immunoSEQ multiplex PCR, and TCRdb holds only the in-frame ones, with some missing. The top ten clones hold 3% to 3.5% of a sample with about 150,000 clones, approximately 90% of them seen once. Material for sequencing was peripheral blood. The receptors derive from a woman in her sixties with active COVID-19.

Regarding this clone: Other DNA sequences of this sample code for an identical CDR3. The chain employs TRBV7-9 and TRBJ2-3, with 8 positions matching TRBD1. The germline gives CDR1 SEHNR, CDR2 FQNEAQ (reference sequence). The ends lost 5 bases at V and 0 bases at J; junction bases unmatched: 1. The CDR3 extends over 14 amino acids. The CDR3 protein is CASSGTGSTDTQYF. DNA of the CDR3: TGTGCCAGCAGCGGGACAGGTAGCACAGATACGCAGTATTTT.

There are a few counts of this clone. The V call is TRBV7-6, the J call TRBJ2-7; 7 nucleotides align to TRBD2. Germline assignment: CDR1 SGHVS and CDR2 FNYEAQ. J was trimmed by 6 bases and V by 6 bases; bases with no gene match: 14. The CDR3 runs to 15 residues. The CDR3 DNA reads TGTGCCAGCAGTCCCCAGCGGGGCCGGTCGCTCGAGCAGTACTTC. As protein: CASSPQRGRSLEQYF.

This chain connects TRBV19 to TRBJ2-4, with 8 bases fitting TRBD1. Looked up from germline, CDR1 is LNHDA and CDR2 is SQIVND (reference sequence). There are 16 residues in the CDR3. Losses at the gene ends were 1 base for V and 0 bases for J; bases not matched to a gene: 2. The CDR3 loop reads CASSIGDRLAKNIQYF. The CDR3 nucleotides read TGTGCCAGTAGTATAGGGGACAGGCTAGCCAAAAACATTCAGTACTTC.

Only one count was recorded for this clone. The J gene is TRBJ2-7, the V gene TRBV5-5; TRBD1 matches 8 bases. CDR1 and CDR2 (germline): SGHKS, YYEKEE (reference sequence). Unmatched junction bases numbered 11, after V lost 6 bases and J lost 6 bases. CDR3 size: 14 residues. As DNA, the CDR3 is TGTGCCAGCACGCTCCTGGACAGGGCGGCCGAGCAGTACTTC. As protein: CASTLLDRAAEQYF.

In the case of this clone: This sample also contains other DNA sequences that code for the same CDR3. The V call is TRBV24-1, the J call TRBJ2-7; D possibly corresponds to TRBD2 (5 bases). Trimming stripped 3 bases from V and 2 bases from J, with 7 bases between. CDR1 is KGHDR, CDR2 SFDVKD, per germline. There are 13 residues in the CDR3. Written as DNA, the CDR3 is TGTGCCACCAGTGATACCGGGACCTACGAGCAGTACTTC. It is translated as CATSDTGTYEQYF.

The rearrangement uses TRBV5-1 and TRBJ1-5, with 7 bases lining up with TRBD1. CDR3 length: 15 amino acids. Germline V gene data show CDR1 as SGHRS and CDR2 as YFSETQ. V shed 4 bases, J shed 3 bases, and the junction held 7 bases outside the gene matches. CDR3 region: CASSPGTVHNQPQHF. The CDR3 DNA reads as TGCGCCAGCAGCCCCGGGACAGTCCACAATCAGCCCCAGCATTTT.

V and J are TRBV6-4 and TRBJ2-1; TRBD2 matches 11 bases. From germline, CDR1 is MRHNA and CDR2 SNTAGT. Unmatched junction bases numbered 15, after V lost 4 bases and J lost 7 bases. The CDR3 has 18 amino acids. Here the CDR3 reads CASSAIAGGPMHPNEQFF. The CDR3, as DNA: TGTGCCAGCAGTGCGATAGCGGGAGGGCCGATGCACCCTAATGAGCAGTTCTTC.

The chain uses TRBV6-4 and TRBJ2-2, with D perhaps TRBD2 (5 bases). The CDR3 has 16 residues. In germline, CDR1 is MRHNA, CDR2 SNTAGT. V was cut by 4 bases and J by 9 bases, with 21 bases left in between. The CDR3 bases are TGTGCCAGCAGTGTAACGTACGGGCGAGGGCCGAGGGAGCTGTTTTTT. Translated: CASSVTYGRGPRELFF.

The chain combines TRBV3-1 (or the pseudogene TRBV3-2) with TRBJ2-4; 7 bases are a match to TRBD2. CDR1 is LGHDT, CDR2 YNNKEL, per germline (reference sequence). The CDR3 is 20 residues long. V gave up 3 bases and J gave up 1 base; unmatched junction bases: 18. The CDR3: CASSQVIGGRRETAKNIQYF. Written as DNA, the CDR3 is TGTGCCAGCAGCCAGGTTATCGGGGGTAGGCGGGAGACGGCCAAAAACATTCAGTACTTC.

J is TRBJ2-7 and V is TRBV7-8; 8 nucleotides match TRBD1. The junction had 7 bases not matched to a gene; V was cut back by 4 bases and J by 5 bases. The CDR3 covers 14 residues. CDR1 SGHVS and CDR2 FQNEAQ come from the germline V gene. The CDR3 nucleotides read TGTGCCAGCAGCTCCAGGACAGGGCCCCACGAGCAGTACTTC. Residues: CASSSRTGPHEQYF.

The chain has TRBV18 and TRBJ2-1; D possibly corresponds to TRBD2 (6 bases). Germline assignment: CDR1 KGHSH and CDR2 LQKENI. This CDR3 region has 12 residues. V was cut by 1 base and J by 9 bases, with 7 bases left in between. The CDR3 spells CASSPRRGEQFF. CDR3 DNA sequence: TGTGCCAGCTCACCACGGCGGGGTGAGCAGTTCTTC.

This chain joins TRBV5-6 and TRBJ2-7, with D tentatively TRBD2 (6 bases). CDR1 and CDR2 from the germline V gene are SGHDT and YYEEEE. V lost 4 bases and J 3 bases, leaving 11 bases between the germline ends. This CDR3 region has 13 residues. This chain's CDR3 is CASSADYLYEQYF. CDR3 coding DNA: TGTGCCAGCAGCGCGGACTATCTCTACGAGCAGTACTTC. The full variable domain, in which reference TRBV5-6 and TRBJ2-7 provide the parts outside the CDR3, is DAGVTQSPTHLIKTRGQQVTLRCSPKSGHDTVSWYQQALGQGPQFIFQYYEEEERQRGNFPDRFSGHQFPNYSSELNVNALLLGDSALYLCASSADYLYEQYFGPGTRLTVT.

This clone was counted between two and nine times. The V call is TRBV6-6, the J call TRBJ2-7; TRBD1 aligns across 7 bases. This CDR3 spans 12 amino acids. CDR1 and CDR2 (germline): MNHNY, SVGAGI (reference sequence). The V and J ends lost 6 bases and 5 bases, in that order; junction bases with no gene match: 4. The CDR3 sequence is CASSPTGDEQYF. The CDR3 coding sequence is TGTGCCAGCAGCCCTACAGGGGACGAGCAGTACTTC.

DNA of the CDR3: TGTGCCAGCAGCCCGGGGGGGGGCGGCTATGGCTACACCTTC. Amino acid sequence: CASSPGGGGYGYTF. This rearrangement joins TRBV5-4 to TRBJ1-2; D is perhaps TRBD1 (6 bases). The germline V and J ends were trimmed by 4 bases and 4 bases, with 14 bases remaining between them. The CDR3 is 14 amino acids. CDR1 and CDR2 (germline): SGHNT, YYREEE (reference sequence).